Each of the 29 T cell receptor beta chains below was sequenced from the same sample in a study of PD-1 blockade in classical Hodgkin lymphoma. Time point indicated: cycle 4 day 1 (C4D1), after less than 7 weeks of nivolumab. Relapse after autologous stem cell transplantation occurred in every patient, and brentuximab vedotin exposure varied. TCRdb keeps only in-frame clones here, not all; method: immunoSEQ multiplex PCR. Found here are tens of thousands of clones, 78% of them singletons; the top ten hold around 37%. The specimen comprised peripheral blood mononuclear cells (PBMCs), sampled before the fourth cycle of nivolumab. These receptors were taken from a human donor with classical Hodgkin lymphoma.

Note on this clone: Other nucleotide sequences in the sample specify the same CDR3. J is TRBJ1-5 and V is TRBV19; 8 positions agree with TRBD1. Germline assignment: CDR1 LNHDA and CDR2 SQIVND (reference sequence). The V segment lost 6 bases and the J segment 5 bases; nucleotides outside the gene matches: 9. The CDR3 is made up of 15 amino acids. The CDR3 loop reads CASSPGQGAYQPQHF. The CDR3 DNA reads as TGTGCCAGTAGCCCGGGGCAGGGGGCCTATCAGCCCCAGCATTTT.

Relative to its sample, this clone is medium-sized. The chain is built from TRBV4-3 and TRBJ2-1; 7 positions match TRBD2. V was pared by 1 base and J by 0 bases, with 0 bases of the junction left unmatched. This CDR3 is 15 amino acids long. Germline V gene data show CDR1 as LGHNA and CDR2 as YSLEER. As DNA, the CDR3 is TGCGCCAGCAGCCAAGCGGGGGGCTCCTACAATGAGCAGTTCTTC. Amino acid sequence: CASSQAGGSYNEQFF.

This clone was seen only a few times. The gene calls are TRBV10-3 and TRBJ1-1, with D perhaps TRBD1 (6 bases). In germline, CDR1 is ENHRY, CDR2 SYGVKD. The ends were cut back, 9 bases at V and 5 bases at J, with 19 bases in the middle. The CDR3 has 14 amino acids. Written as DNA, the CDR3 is TGTGCCATTTGGGACACGAACTGGGGGACTGAAGCTTTCTTT. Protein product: CAIWDTNWGTEAFF.

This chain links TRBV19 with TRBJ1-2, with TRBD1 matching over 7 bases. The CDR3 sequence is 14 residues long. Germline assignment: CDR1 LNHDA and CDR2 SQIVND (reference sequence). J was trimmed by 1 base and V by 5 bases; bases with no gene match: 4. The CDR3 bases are TGTGCCAGTAGTTCCCCAGGGGGTAACTATGGCTACACCTTC. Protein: CASSSPGGNYGYTF. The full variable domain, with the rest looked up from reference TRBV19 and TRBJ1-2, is DGGITQSPKYLFRKEGQNVTLSCEQNLNHDAMYWYRQDPGQGLRLIYYSQIVNDFQKGDIAEGYSVSREKKESFPLTVTSAQKNPTAFYLCASSSPGGNYGYTFGSGTRLTVV.

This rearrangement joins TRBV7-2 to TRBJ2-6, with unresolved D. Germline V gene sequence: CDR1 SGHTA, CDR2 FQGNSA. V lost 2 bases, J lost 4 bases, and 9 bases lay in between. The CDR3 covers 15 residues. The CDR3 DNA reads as TGTGCCAGCAGCTTATCTCCTTCCGGGGCCAACGTCCTGACTTTC. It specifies CASSLSPSGANVLTF.

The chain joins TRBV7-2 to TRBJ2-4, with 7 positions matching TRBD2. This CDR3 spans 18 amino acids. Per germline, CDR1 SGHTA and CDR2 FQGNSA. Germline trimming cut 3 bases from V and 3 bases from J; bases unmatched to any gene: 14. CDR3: CASSFGGTSGGSKNIQYF. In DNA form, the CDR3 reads TGTGCCAGCAGCTTCGGCGGGACTTCGGGCGGGAGCAAAAACATTCAGTACTTC.

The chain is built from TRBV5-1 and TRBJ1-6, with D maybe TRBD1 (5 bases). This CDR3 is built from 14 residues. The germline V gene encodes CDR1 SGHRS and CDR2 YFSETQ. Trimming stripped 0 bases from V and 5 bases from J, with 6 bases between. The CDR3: CASSLVRDNSPLHF. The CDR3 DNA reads TGCGCCAGCAGCTTGGTCAGGGATAATTCACCCCTCCACTTT.

The CDR3 is CASSGDYVDTQYF. CDR3 nucleotides: TGTGCCAGCAGTGGGGATTATGTAGATACGCAGTATTTT. The rearrangement joins TRBV2 to TRBJ2-3; unclear D gene. The germline CDR1 and CDR2 sequences are SNHLY and FYNNEI. The CDR3 has 13 residues. The V end lost 4 bases, the J end lost 5 bases, and 10 bases lay between the germline ends.

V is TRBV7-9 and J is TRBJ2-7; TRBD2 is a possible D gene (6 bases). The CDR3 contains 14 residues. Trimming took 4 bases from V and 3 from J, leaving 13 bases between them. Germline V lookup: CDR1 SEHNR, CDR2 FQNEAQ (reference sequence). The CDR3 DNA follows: TGTGCCAGCAGCTCTCGGGGGAGGAACTACGAGCAGTACTTC. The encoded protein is CASSSRGRNYEQYF.

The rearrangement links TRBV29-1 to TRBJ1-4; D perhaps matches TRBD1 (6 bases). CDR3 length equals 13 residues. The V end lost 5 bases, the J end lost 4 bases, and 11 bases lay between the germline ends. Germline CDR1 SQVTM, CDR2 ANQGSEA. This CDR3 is CSVRSGDNEKLFF. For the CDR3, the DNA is TGCAGCGTTCGATCAGGGGATAATGAAAAACTGTTTTTT.

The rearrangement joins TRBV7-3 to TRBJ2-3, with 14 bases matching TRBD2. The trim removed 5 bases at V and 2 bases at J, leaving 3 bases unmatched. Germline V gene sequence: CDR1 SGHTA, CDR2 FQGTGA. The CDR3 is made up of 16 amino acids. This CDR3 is CASSPGLAGDTDTQYF. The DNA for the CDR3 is TGTGCCAGCAGCCCGGGACTAGCGGGGGACACAGATACGCAGTATTTT.

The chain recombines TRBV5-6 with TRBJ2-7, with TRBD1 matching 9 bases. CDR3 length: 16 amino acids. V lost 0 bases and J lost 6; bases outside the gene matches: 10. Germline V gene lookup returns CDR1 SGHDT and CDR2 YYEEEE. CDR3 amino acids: CASSLAPGQGTLEQYF. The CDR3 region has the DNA TGTGCCAGCAGCTTGGCCCCGGGACAGGGAACCCTCGAGCAGTACTTC. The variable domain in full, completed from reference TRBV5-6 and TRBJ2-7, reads DAGVTQSPTHLIKTRGQQVTLRCSPKSGHDTVSWYQQALGQGPQFIFQYYEEEERQRGNFPDRFSGHQFPNYSSELNVNALLLGDSALYLCASSLAPGQGTLEQYFGPGTRLTVT.

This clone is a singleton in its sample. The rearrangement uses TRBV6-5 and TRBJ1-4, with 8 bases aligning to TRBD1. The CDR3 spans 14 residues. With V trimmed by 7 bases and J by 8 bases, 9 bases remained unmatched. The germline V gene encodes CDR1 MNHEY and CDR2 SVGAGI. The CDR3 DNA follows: TGTGCCAGCAACACCCAACAGGGGGGAGAAAAACTGTTTTTT. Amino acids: CASNTQQGGEKLFF.

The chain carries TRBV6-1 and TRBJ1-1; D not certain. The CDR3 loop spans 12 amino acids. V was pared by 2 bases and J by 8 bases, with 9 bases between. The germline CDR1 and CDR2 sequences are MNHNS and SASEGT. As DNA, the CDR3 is TGTGCCAGCAGTGAACTGGGCCTGGAAGCTTTCTTT. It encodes CASSELGLEAFF.

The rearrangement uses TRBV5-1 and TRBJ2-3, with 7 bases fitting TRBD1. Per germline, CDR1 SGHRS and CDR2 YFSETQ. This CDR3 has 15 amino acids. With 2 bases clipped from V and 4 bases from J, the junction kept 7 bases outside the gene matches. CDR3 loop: CASSFRQGTPDTQYF. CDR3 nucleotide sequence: TGCGCCAGCAGCTTTCGACAGGGAACTCCAGATACGCAGTATTTT.

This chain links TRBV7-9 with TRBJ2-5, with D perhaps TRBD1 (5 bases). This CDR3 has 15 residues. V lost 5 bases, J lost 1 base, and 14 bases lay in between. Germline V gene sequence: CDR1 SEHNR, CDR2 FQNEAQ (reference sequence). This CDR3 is CASSPRVGAQETQYF. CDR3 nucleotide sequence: TGTGCCAGCAGCCCCAGGGTCGGAGCCCAAGAGACCCAGTACTTC.

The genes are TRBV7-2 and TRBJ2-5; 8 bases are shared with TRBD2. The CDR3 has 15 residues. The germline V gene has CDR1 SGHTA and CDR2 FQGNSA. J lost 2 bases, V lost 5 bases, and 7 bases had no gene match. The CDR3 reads CASSAGGLGQETQYF. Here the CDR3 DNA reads TGTGCCAGCAGCGCGGGGGGACTAGGGCAAGAGACCCAGTACTTC.

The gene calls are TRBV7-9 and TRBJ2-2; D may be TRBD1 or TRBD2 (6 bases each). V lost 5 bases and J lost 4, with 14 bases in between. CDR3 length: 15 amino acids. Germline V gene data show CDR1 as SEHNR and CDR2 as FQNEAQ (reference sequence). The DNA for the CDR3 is TGTGCCAGCAGCCTACAGGGAGGCGGCACCGGGGAGCTGTTTTTT. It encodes CASSLQGGGTGELFF.

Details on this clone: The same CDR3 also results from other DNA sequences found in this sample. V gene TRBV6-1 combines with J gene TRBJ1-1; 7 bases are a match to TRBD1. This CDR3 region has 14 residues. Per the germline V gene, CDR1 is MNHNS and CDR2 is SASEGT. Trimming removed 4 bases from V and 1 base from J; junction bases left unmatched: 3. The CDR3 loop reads CASSGQGGNTEAFF. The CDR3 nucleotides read TGTGCCAGCAGTGGGCAGGGGGGGAACACTGAAGCTTTCTTT.

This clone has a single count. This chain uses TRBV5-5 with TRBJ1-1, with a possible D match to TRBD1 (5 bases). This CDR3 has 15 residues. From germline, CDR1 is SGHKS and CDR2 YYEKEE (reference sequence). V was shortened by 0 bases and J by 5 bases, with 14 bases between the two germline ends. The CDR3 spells CASSLVSGAGTEAFF. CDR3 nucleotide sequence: TGTGCCAGCAGCTTGGTCTCTGGGGCCGGGACTGAAGCTTTCTTT.

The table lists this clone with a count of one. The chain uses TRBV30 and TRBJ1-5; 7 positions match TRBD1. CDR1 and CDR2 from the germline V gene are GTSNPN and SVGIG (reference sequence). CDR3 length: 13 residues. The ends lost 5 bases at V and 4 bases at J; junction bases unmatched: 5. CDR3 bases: TGTGCCTGGCAATCAGGGGGTAATCAGCCCCAGCATTTT. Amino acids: CAWQSGGNQPQHF.

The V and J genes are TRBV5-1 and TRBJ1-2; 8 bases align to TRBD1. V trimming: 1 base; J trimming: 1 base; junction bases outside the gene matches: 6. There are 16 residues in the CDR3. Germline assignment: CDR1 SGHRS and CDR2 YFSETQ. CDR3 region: CASSLWTGQLNYGYTF. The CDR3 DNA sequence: TGCGCCAGCAGCTTGTGGACAGGGCAACTTAACTATGGCTACACCTTC. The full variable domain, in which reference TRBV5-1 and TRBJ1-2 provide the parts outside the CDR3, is KAGVTQTPRYLIKTRGQQVTLSCSPISGHRSVSWYQQTPGQGLQFLFEYFSETQRNKGNFPGRFSGRQFSNSRSEMNVSTLELGDSALYLCASSLWTGQLNYGYTFGSGTRLTVV.

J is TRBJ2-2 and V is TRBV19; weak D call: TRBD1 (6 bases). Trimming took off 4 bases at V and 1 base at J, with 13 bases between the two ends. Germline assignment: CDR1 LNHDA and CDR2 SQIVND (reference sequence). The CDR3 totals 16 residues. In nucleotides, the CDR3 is TGTGCCAGTAGTACCCCGGGACAAGTGAACACCGGGGAGCTGTTTTTT. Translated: CASSTPGQVNTGELFF.

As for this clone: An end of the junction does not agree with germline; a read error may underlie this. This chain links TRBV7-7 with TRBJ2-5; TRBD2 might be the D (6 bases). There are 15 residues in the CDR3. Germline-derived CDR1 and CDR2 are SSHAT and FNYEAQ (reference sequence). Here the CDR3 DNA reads TGTGCTAGCAGCTTGGGTGGTGCGCGGGGAGAGACCCAGTACTTC. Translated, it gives CASSLGGARGETQYF.

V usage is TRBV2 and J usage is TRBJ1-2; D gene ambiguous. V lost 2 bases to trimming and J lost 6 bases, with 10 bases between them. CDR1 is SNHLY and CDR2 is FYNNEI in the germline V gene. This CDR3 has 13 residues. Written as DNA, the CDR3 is TGTGCCAGCAGTGAATCTGGGGAGAATGGCTACACCTTC. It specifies CASSESGENGYTF.

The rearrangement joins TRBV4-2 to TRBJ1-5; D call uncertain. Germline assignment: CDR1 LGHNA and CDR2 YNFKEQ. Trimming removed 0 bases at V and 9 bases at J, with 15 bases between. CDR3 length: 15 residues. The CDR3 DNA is TGTGCCAGCAGCCAAGATCTAACACTCATAACGCCCCAGCATTTT. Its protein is CASSQDLTLITPQHF.

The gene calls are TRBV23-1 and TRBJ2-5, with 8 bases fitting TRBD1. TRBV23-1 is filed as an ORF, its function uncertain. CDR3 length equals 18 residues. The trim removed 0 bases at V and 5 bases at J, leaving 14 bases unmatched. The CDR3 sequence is CASSQSYSVRGPVETQYF. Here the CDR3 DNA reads TGCGCCAGCAGTCAATCATATAGTGTCAGGGGGCCGGTGGAGACCCAGTACTTC.

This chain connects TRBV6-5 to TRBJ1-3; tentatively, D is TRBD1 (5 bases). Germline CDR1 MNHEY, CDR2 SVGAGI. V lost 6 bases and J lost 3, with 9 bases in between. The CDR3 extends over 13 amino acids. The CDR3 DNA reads TGTGCCAGCAGGGAGGGGTTTGGAAACACCATATATTTT. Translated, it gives CASREGFGNTIYF.

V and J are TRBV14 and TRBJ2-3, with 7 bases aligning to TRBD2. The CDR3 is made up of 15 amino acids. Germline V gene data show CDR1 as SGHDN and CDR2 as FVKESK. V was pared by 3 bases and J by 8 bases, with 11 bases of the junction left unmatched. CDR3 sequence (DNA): TGTGCCAGCAGCCAGAGCGGGGCGAGCCTTAGTACGCAGTATTTT. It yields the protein CASSQSGASLSTQYF.